Each of the 12 T cell receptor beta chains below was sequenced from the same sample in a study of blood T cell repertoires in COVID-19. Libraries were prepared by immunoSEQ multiplex PCR; TCRdb keeps only in-frame clonotypes and omits some of them. The sample lists 95,000 to 150,000 clones, approximately 90% occurring once. The sequenced sample consisted of peripheral blood. Source of these receptors: a man in his fifties with COVID-19, enrolled during active disease.

This chain uses TRBV6-1 with TRBJ2-1; TRBD2 aligns across 10 bases. Losses at the gene ends were 2 bases for V and 10 bases for J; bases not matched to a gene: 8. The V gene's germline CDR1 is MNHNS and CDR2 SASEGT. The CDR3 is 15 residues long. CDR3: CASSEHQLAGREQFF. CDR3 sequence (DNA): TGTGCCAGCAGTGAACATCAACTAGCGGGACGGGAGCAGTTCTTC.

This clone was recorded only once. This rearrangement joins TRBV3-1 (or the pseudogene TRBV3-2) to TRBJ1-2; no reliable D call. The V end was cut by 0 bases, the J end by 10 bases, with 18 bases between. The germline V gene encodes CDR1 LGHDT and CDR2 YNNKEL (reference sequence). The CDR3 contains 15 residues. The CDR3: CASSQDLVRESTYTF. DNA of the CDR3: TGTGCCAGCAGCCAAGATCTTGTGAGGGAATCGACCTACACCTTC.

The chain joins TRBV20-1 to TRBJ1-4, with D uncertain. This CDR3 contains 11 residues. V dropped 5 bases and J dropped 4 bases, with 5 bases sitting between them. The germline gives CDR1 DFQATT, CDR2 SNEGSKA (reference sequence). DNA for the CDR3: TGCAGTGCTCAGATTAATGAAAAACTGTTTTTT. It is translated as CSAQINEKLFF.

As DNA, the CDR3 is TGTGCCAGCAGTCTCACAGGAGCCGGTGAAAAACTGTTTTTT. It codes for CASSLTGAGEKLFF. This rearrangement joins TRBV28 to TRBJ1-4; the D gene is possibly TRBD1 (5 bases). Germline V lookup: CDR1 MDHEN, CDR2 SYDVKM. The CDR3 is 14 amino acids. Deletions cut 5 bases from V and 7 bases from J, with 14 bases between.

The chain is built from TRBV2 and TRBJ1-5; TRBD1 matches 10 bases. The CDR3 has 16 amino acids. CDR1 SNHLY and CDR2 FYNNEI come from the germline V gene. Unmatched junction bases numbered 9, after V lost 5 bases and J lost 5 bases. Here the CDR3 reads CASSLLLGTGDQPQHF. The CDR3 coding sequence is TGTGCCAGCAGTCTTCTCCTCGGGACAGGGGATCAGCCCCAGCATTTT.

The rearrangement uses TRBV9 and TRBJ2-1, with TRBD1 matching over 8 bases. Unmatched junction bases numbered 12, after V lost 3 bases and J lost 4 bases. The germline V gene encodes CDR1 SGDLS and CDR2 YYNGEE. The CDR3 consists of 17 residues. CDR3: CASSAHDPGQVYNEQFF. The CDR3 nucleotides are TGTGCCAGCAGCGCGCATGATCCGGGACAGGTTTACAATGAGCAGTTCTTC.

The chain combines TRBV11-2 with TRBJ2-1, with 12 bases identical to TRBD2. The V gene end was trimmed by 5 bases and the J gene end by 6 bases; junction bases not matched to a gene: 8. The germline V gene encodes CDR1 SGHAT and CDR2 FQNNGV. There are 16 residues in the CDR3. The CDR3 region is CASSQTASGRVNEQFF. The CDR3 nucleotides read TGTGCCAGCAGCCAGACCGCTAGCGGGAGGGTCAATGAGCAGTTCTTC.

The genes are TRBV5-1 and TRBJ2-7; no clear D. In germline, CDR1 is SGHRS, CDR2 YFSETQ. The CDR3 length is 13 residues. V was shortened by 5 bases and J by 2 bases, with 11 bases between the two germline ends. CDR3 bases: TGCGCCAGCAGTCCAGGTTACGCCTACGAGCAGTACTTC. This gives the protein CASSPGYAYEQYF.

The chain is built from TRBV4-3 and TRBJ1-3; TRBD1 aligns across 10 bases. V shed 3 bases, J shed 1 base, and the junction held 0 bases outside the gene matches. The CDR3 has 15 residues. The germline CDR1 and CDR2 sequences are LGHNA and YSLEER. The CDR3 loop reads CASSQDRGSGNTIYF. In DNA, the CDR3 is TGCGCCAGCAGCCAGGACAGGGGGTCTGGAAACACCATATATTTT.

The V call is TRBV14, the J call TRBJ2-3, with 9 bases fitting TRBD1. Trimming at V came to 4 bases and at J to 6 bases, leaving 8 bases not matched to a gene. The CDR3 sequence is 15 residues long. Germline-derived CDR1 and CDR2 are SGHDN and FVKESK. The CDR3, as DNA: TGTGCCAGCAGCCCGGGACAGGGATCTTGGGATACGCAGTATTTT. Residues: CASSPGQGSWDTQYF.

This clone has a single count. This chain connects TRBV7-8 to TRBJ2-2, with 9 bases matching TRBD2. The trim removed 10 bases at V and 6 bases at J, leaving 9 bases unmatched. Germline CDR1 reads SGHVS; CDR2 reads FQNEAQ. The CDR3 length is 14 residues. For the CDR3, the DNA is TGTGCCACACATAGCGGGAGTTGGGCCGGGGAGCTGTTTTTT. Amino acid sequence: CATHSGSWAGELFF. The full variable domain, rest sourced from reference TRBV7-8 and TRBJ2-2, is GAGVSQSPRYKVAKRGQDVALRCDPISGHVSLFWYQQALGQGPEFLTYFQNEAQLDKSGLPSDRFFAERPEGSVSTLKIQRTQQEDSAVYLCATHSGSWAGELFFGEGSRLTVL.

This clone was counted once. J is TRBJ2-7 and V is TRBV11-2, with D possibly being TRBD1 (6 bases). The CDR3 is 14 residues long. In germline, CDR1 is SGHAT, CDR2 FQNNGV. The V end lost 4 bases, the J end lost 6 bases, and 16 bases lay between the germline ends. CDR3 coding DNA: TGTGCCAGCAGCTCACTGTTGGGGGCGGGCGAGCAGTACGTC. Its translation is CASSSLLGAGEQYV.